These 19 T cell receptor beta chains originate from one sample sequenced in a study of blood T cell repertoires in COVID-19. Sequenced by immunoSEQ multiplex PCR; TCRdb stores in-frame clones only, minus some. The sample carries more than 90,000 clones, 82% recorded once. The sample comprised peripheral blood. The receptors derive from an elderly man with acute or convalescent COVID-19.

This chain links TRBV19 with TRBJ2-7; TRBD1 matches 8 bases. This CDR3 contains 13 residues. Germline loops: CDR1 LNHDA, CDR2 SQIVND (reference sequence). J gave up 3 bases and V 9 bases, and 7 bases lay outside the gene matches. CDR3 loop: CASAPTGGYEQYF. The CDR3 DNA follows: TGTGCCAGCGCTCCCACAGGGGGCTACGAGCAGTACTTC. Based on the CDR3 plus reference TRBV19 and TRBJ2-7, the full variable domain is DGGITQSPKYLFRKEGQNVTLSCEQNLNHDAMYWYRQDPGQGLRLIYYSQIVNDFQKGDIAEGYSVSREKKESFPLTVTSAQKNPTAFYLCASAPTGGYEQYFGPGTRLTVT.

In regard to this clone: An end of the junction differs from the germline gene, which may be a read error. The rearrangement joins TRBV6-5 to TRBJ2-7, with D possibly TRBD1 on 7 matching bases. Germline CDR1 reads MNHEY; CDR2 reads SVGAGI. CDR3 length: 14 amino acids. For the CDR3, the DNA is TGTGCCAGCAGACTAACGCTCTCCGGAGACAGGGACTGCTTC. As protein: CASRLTLSGDRDCF.

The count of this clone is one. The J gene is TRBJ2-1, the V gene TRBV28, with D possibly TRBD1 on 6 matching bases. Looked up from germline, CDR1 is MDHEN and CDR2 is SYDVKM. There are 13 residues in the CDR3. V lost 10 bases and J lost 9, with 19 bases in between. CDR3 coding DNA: TGTGCCACGATACAGGGCGGATTACGTGAGCAGTTCTTC. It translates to CATIQGGLREQFF.

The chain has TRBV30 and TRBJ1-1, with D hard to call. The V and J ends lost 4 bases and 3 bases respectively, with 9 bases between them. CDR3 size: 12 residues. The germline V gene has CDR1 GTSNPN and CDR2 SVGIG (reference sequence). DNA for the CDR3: TGTGCCTGGAAGACGGGTTACACTGAAGCTTTCTTT. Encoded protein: CAWKTGYTEAFF.

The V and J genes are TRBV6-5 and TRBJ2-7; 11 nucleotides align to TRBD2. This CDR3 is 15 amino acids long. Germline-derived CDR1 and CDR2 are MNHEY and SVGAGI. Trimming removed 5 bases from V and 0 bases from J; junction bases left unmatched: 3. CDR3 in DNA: TGTGCCAGCAGTCTGACTAGCGGGATCTCCTACGAGCAGTACTTC. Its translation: CASSLTSGISYEQYF.

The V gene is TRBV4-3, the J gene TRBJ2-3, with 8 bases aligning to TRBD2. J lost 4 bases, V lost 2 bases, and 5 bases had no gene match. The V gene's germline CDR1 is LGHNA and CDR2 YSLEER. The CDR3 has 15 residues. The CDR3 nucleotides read TGCGCCAGCAGCCAAAGCGGGAGTTTGGCAGATACGCAGTATTTT. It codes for CASSQSGSLADTQYF.

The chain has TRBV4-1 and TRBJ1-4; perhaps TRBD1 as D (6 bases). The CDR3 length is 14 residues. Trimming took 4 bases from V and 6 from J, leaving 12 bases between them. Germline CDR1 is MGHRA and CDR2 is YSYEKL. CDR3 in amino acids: CASSLTGFDEKLFF. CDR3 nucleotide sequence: TGCGCCAGCAGCCTGACAGGATTTGATGAAAAACTGTTTTTT.

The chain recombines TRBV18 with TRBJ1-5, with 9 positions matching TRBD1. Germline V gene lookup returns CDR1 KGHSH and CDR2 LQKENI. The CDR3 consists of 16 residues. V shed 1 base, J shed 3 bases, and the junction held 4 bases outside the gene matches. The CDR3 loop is CASSPRDRVNNQPQHF. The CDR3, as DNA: TGTGCCAGCTCACCACGGGACAGGGTGAACAATCAGCCCCAGCATTTT.

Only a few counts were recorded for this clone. In DNA, the CDR3 is TGTGCCAGCAGTGAGGACCAGGGCAGGTCGGCTTTCTTT. Protein product: CASSEDQGRSAFF. V and J are TRBV6-1 and TRBJ1-1; D possibly corresponds to TRBD1 (5 bases). CDR1 and CDR2 from the germline V gene are MNHNS and SASEGT. V was shortened by 3 bases and J by 11 bases, with 16 bases between the two germline ends. The CDR3 is 13 residues long.

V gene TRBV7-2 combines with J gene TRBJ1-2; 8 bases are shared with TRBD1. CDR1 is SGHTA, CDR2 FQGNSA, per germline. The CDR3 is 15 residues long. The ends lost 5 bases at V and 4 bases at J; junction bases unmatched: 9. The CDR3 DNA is TGTGCCAGCAGCGCCCGGACAGGGAACCTCTATGGCTACACCTTC. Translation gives CASSARTGNLYGYTF.

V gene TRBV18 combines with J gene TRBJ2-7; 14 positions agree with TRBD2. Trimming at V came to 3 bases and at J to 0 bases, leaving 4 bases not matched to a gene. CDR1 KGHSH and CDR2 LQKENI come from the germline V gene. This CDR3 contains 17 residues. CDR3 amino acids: CASSPRTSGGPSYEQYF. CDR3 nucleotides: TGTGCCAGCTCACCTCGGACTAGCGGGGGGCCCTCCTACGAGCAGTACTTC.

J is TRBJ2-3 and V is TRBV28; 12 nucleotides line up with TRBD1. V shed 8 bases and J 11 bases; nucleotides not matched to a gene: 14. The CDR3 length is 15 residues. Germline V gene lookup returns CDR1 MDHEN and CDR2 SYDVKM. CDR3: CASLPSGTGGAKQYF. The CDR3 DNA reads TGTGCCAGCCTTCCCTCAGGGACAGGGGGCGCCAAGCAGTATTTT.

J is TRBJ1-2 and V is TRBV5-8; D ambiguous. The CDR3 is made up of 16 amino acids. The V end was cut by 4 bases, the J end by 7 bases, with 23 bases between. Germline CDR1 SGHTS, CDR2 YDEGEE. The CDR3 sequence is CASSQTTGSPWAGYTF. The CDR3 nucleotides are TGTGCCAGCAGCCAAACCACCGGGAGCCCATGGGCTGGCTACACCTTC.

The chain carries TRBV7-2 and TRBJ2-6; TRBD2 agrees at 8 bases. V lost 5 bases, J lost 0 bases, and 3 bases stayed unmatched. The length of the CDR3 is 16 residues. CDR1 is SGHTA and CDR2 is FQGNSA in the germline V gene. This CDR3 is CASSRGGSSGANVLTF. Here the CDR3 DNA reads TGTGCCAGCAGCCGGGGGGGAAGCTCTGGGGCCAACGTCCTGACTTTC.

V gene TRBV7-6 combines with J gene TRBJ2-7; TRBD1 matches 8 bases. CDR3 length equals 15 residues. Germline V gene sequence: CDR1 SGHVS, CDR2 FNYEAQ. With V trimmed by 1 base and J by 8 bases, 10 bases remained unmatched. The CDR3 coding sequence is TGTGCCAGCAGCTTAGGGACAGGGAAGGGAGAGAAGCAGTACTTC. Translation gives CASSLGTGKGEKQYF.

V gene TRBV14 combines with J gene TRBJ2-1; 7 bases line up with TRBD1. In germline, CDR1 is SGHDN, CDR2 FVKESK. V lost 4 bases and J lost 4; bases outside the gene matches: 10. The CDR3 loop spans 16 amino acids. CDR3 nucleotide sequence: TGTGCCAGCAGCCCCCCGGGACAGTTAACTTACAATGAGCAGTTCTTC. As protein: CASSPPGQLTYNEQFF.

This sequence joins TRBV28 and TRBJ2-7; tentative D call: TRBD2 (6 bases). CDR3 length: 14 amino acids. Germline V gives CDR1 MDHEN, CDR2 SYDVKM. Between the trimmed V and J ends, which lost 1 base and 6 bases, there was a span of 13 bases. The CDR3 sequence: CASSLLGISGEQYF. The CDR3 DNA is TGTGCCAGCAGTTTATTAGGGATTAGCGGCGAGCAGTACTTC.

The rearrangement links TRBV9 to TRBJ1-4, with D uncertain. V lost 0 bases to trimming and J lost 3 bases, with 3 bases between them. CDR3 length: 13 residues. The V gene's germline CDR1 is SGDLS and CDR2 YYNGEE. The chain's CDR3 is CASSVGANEKLFF. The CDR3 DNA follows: TGTGCCAGCAGCGTAGGAGCTAATGAAAAACTGTTTTTT.

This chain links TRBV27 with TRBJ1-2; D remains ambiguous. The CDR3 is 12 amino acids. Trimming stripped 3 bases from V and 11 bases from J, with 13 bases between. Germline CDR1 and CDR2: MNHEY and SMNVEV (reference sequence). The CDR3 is CASSLGGGRYTF. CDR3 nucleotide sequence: TGTGCCAGCAGTTTGGGAGGAGGGCGGTACACCTTC.